A selection of T cell receptor beta chains follows, all from one sample in a study of blood T cell repertoires in COVID-19. The repertoire was sequenced with immunoSEQ multiplex PCR; TCRdb's copy has only in-frame clones and lacks some. The repertoire consists of 390,000 or so clones, with around 87% occurring once and the leading ten covering about 10%. The specimen was peripheral blood. These receptors were taken from a woman in her thirties with COVID-19, enrolled during active disease. Each CDR3 is given with its conserved first and last residue.

j_call v_call cdr3_aa
TRBJ2-7 TRBV20-1 CSASRLDEQYF
TRBJ2-1 TRBV6-2/TRBV6-3 CASSPIGRGLGNEQFF
TRBJ2-3 TRBV7-8 CASSLHLAGATDTQYF
TRBJ2-3 TRBV27 CASSQRTSGREVKNTQYF
TRBJ1-1 TRBV2 CASNIQGQGDTEAFF
TRBJ1-5 TRBV4-1 CASSRLDRDQPQHF
TRBJ2-1 TRBV27 CASARIQYNEQFF
TRBJ1-5 TRBV7-2 CASSGGTGGSQPQHF
TRBJ1-1 TRBV6-1 CASSEVGGNTEAFF
TRBJ2-3 TRBV7-9 CASSLGLGANTQYF
TRBJ2-7 TRBV7-2 CASSLASGSGYEQYF
TRBJ2-2 TRBV5-6 CASSLAIAGFTGELFF
TRBJ2-7 TRBV5-1 CASSRTGGSYEQYF
TRBJ2-7 TRBV11-2 CASSLDRVGRTHEQYF
TRBJ2-3 TRBV11-2 CASRHLAGAADTQYF
TRBJ2-2 TRBV4-1 CASSQETANTGELFF
TRBJ2-1 TRBV10-1 CASSSLAKTEQFF
TRBJ1-5 TRBV6-6 CASTGGRGSNQPQHF
TRBJ2-7 TRBV6-5 CASSPGDRGYEQYF
TRBJ2-7 TRBV4-1 CASSAPSGRILGEQYF
TRBJ2-3 TRBV3-1/TRBV3-2 CASNLAGGPGADTQYF
TRBJ1-5 TRBV4-1 CASSQVFPGPYSNQPQHF
TRBJ2-7 TRBV18 CASSPGGGYEQYF
TRBJ2-2 TRBV18 CASSPGPGAGELFF
TRBJ1-1 TRBV18 CASSPPGGANTEAFF
TRBJ2-1 TRBV6-5 CASHDFGGNEQFF
TRBJ2-7 TRBV29-1 CSASSGGLSEQYF
TRBJ2-2 TRBV6-5 CASSSPGQGRSGELFF
TRBJ2-7 TRBV5-1 CASSLGPSGHYEQYF
TRBJ2-1 TRBV24-1 CATSDTTGSHEQFF
TRBJ2-1 TRBV7-3 CASSLHGTSGRNEQFF